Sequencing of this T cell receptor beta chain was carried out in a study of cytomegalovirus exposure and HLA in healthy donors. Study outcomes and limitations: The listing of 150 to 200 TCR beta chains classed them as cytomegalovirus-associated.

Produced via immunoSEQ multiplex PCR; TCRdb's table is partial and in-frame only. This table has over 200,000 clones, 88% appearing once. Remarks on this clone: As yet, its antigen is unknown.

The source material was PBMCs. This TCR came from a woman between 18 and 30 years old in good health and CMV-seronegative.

DNA of the CDR3: TGTGCAAGTCGCTTAGTAGCGACAGGCGAGGGCTCCTACAATGAGCAGTTCTTC. Its protein product is CASRLVATGEGSYNEQFF. The chain is built from TRBV12-2 and TRBJ2-1; TRBD1, the D gene given by the table, was not confirmed from the DNA. TRBV12-2 is recorded as a pseudogene. There are 18 residues in the CDR3.